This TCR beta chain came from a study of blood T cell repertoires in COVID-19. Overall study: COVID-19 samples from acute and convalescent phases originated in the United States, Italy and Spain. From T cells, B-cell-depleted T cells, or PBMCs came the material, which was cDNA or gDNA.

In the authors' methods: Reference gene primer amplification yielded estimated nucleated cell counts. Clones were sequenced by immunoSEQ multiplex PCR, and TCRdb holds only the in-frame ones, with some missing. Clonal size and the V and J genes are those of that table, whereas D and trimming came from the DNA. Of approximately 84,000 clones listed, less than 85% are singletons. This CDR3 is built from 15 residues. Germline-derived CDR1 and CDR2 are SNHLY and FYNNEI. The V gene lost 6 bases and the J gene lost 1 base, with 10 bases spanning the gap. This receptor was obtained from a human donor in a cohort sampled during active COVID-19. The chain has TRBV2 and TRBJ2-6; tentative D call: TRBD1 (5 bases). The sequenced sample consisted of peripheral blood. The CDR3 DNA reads TGTGCCAGCAGGAGAGACAGTTCTGGGGCCAACGTCCTGACTTTC. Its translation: CASRRDSSGANVLTF.